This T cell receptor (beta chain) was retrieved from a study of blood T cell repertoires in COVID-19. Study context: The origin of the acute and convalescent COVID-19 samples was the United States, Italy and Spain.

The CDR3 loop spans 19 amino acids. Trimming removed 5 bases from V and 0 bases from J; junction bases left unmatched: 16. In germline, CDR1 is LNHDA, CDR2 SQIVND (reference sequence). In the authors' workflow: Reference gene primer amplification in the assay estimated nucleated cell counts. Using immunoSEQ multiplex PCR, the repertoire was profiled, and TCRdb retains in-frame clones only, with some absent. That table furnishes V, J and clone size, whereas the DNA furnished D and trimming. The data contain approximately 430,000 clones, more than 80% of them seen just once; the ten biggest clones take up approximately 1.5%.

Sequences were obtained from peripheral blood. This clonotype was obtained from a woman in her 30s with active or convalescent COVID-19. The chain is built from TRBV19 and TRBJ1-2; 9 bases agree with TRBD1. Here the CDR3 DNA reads TGTGCCAGTAGTTCCACGCCGGGACAGGGACAGATTGCTAACTATGGCTACACCTTC. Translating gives CASSSTPGQGQIANYGYTF.